This is a list of T cell receptor beta chains from one sample in a study of T cells expressing NK-cell markers. One entry per CDR3 protein, without DNA, is what TCRdb gives after re-calling the 5' RACE reads. Across a few hundred thousand distinct CDR3 sequences, the top ten clones capture 3% to 4.5% of the sample. Sequenced: blood T cells: a sorted CD56 or NKG2C T cell subset, CD4+ or CD8+ T cells, or bulk PBMC T cells (not recorded which). Receptors were obtained from a young man in good health. Each CDR3 is given with its conserved first and last residue.

j_call v_call cdr3_aa
TRBJ2-3 TRBV7-3 CASSSSVGDTQYF
TRBJ1-1 TRBV4-3 CASSQDLWGTEAFF
TRBJ2-1 TRBV19 CASSPQTKTYNEQFF
TRBJ2-4 TRBV11-2 CASSLLIGSLAKNIQYF
TRBJ2-2 TRBV6-4 CASSSFGRAGELFF
TRBJ2-7 TRBV5-5 CASSFPTVRSEQYF
TRBJ1-2 TRBV7-2 CASSPRRPGTTNYGYTF
TRBJ2-1 TRBV5-6 CASSFTTSYNEQFF
TRBJ2-1 TRBV5-1 CASSPYEGAAYNEQFF
TRBJ1-1 TRBV12-3/TRBV12-4 CASRTREAFRGDTEAFF
TRBJ2-5 TRBV7-9 CASSSSWAGGPGETQYF
TRBJ2-6 TRBV3-1 CASSQDYSSSGANVLTF
TRBJ2-7 TRBV3-1 CASSRRGGGSYEQYF
TRBJ2-1 TRBV11-2 CASSLEPQINEQFF
TRBJ2-4 TRBV20-1 CSARDRGLRVAKNIQYF
TRBJ2-5 TRBV6-1 CASRDRPIGETQYF
TRBJ2-2 TRBV5-1 CASRPRDSTNTGELFF
TRBJ2-1 TRBV24-1 CATSVAGGRSFF
TRBJ1-6 TRBV20-1 CSARGVSPLHF
TRBJ2-1 TRBV7-2 CASSLTRGSHNEQFF
TRBJ2-7 TRBV5-1 CASSLRQGSVYEQYF
TRBJ1-2 TRBV27 CASSSRLAGVYGYTF
TRBJ2-1 TRBV6-2/TRBV6-3 CASSYSFILSLTGGNEQFF
TRBJ2-1 TRBV12-3/TRBV12-4 CASRRDRHTQFF
TRBJ2-7 TRBV5-5 CASSPGQYYEQYF
TRBJ1-5 TRBV19 CASSIVGLSNQPQHF
TRBJ2-5 TRBV6-5 CASSYMGTDEETQYF
TRBJ1-5 TRBV7-8 CASSLATEGYSNQPQHF
TRBJ2-3 TRBV18 CASSRTDRGDEDTQYF
TRBJ2-1 TRBV6-1 CASRSRGNEQFF
TRBJ2-5 TRBV6-5 CASSASGETQYF
TRBJ2-3 TRBV11-2 CASSFGGGLRDTQYF
TRBJ2-1 TRBV12-3/TRBV12-4 CASTPGSGPYNEQFF
TRBJ2-3 TRBV5-1 CASSSRASFTDTQYF
TRBJ1-1 TRBV11-2 CASSLGGTGNTEAFF
TRBJ2-7 TRBV11-2 CASRAPGGLTYEQYF
TRBJ2-5 TRBV25-1 CASQSLETQYF
TRBJ2-1 TRBV7-6 CASSQSLAVVSYNEQFF
TRBJ1-1 TRBV20-1 CSARKWDTMNTEAFF
TRBJ2-6 TRBV20-1 CSARDSHPGPALPLGANVLTF
TRBJ2-1 TRBV6-5 CASMNGYEQFF